Below are 28 T cell receptor beta chains sequenced from a single sample in a study of vaccination and CD4 T cells after COVID-19. Treatment given: approximately 9-day PBMC culture with coronavirus spike peptide pools or control peptides (ViraFEST assay). For these TCRs, the target antigens are not known. Cultured CD4+ T cell DNA underwent sequencing with the Oncomine TCR Beta short-read assay. TCRdb re-called the PCR reads with MiXCR, one entry per CDR3 protein. This sample has 20,000 to 25,000 distinct CDR3 sequences, with nearly 55% found just once. What was sequenced was CD4+ T cells from blood, cultured in vitro. The source is a human donor who had recovered from COVID-19.

A single count supports this clonotype. The chain uses TRBV6-5 and TRBJ2-3; a possible D gene is TRBD2 (6 bases). Germline V gene sequence: CDR1 MNHEY, CDR2 SVGAGI. The germline V and J ends were trimmed by 4 bases and 2 bases, with 13 bases remaining between them. The CDR3 length is 15 residues. In DNA, the CDR3 is TGTGCCAGCAGTTCCCGGGGCGGGATCACAGATACGCAGTATTTT. Protein sequence: CASSSRGGITDTQYF.

This clonotype has a handful of counts. V usage is TRBV20-1 and J usage is TRBJ2-3, with 10 nucleotides matching TRBD2. Trimming cost V 7 bases and J 0 bases; bases outside gene matches: 4. This CDR3 region has 14 residues. CDR1 and CDR2 (germline): DFQATT, SNEGSKA (reference sequence). The CDR3 region is CSVPTSGSTDTQYF. CDR3 bases: TGCAGTGTCCCGACTAGCGGGAGCACAGATACGCAGTATTTT.

The DNA for the CDR3 is TGTGCCAGCAGTTTAGGTCGGGACCTCTACACAGATACGCAGTATTTT. Translated, it gives CASSLGRDLYTDTQYF. This chain connects TRBV28 to TRBJ2-3; either TRBD1 or TRBD2 may fit D (5 bases each). V lost 2 bases to trimming and J lost 2 bases, with 14 bases between them. The CDR3 loop spans 16 amino acids. Per the germline V gene, CDR1 is MDHEN and CDR2 is SYDVKM.

A single count supports this clonotype. The rearrangement joins TRBV11-2 to TRBJ2-3, with 13 bases aligning to TRBD2. V shed 1 base, J shed 4 bases, and the junction held 11 bases outside the gene matches. Germline V gene sequence: CDR1 SGHAT, CDR2 FQNNGV. The CDR3 spans 19 residues. The CDR3 reads CASSLATSGRIGDPDTQYF. CDR3 in DNA: TGTGCCAGCAGCTTAGCGACTAGCGGGAGGATTGGGGACCCAGATACGCAGTATTTT.

This clonotype was recorded a few times. The CDR3 loop reads CASSLQVRGTGELFF. The CDR3 nucleotides read TGTGCCAGCAGCTTACAGGTCCGAGGCACCGGGGAGCTGTTTTTT. The genes are TRBV11-1 and TRBJ2-2; D call uncertain. This CDR3 is 15 amino acids long. Deletions cut 2 bases from V and 4 bases from J, with 11 bases between. CDR1 is SGHAT, CDR2 FQDESV, per germline (reference sequence).

The genes are TRBV3-1 and TRBJ1-6, with D tentatively TRBD1 (5 bases). The CDR3 spans 14 residues. Germline assignment: CDR1 LGHDT and CDR2 YNNKEL (reference sequence). V was clipped by 1 base and J by 10 bases, with 11 bases between them. The CDR3 protein is CASSQGRGESPLHF. CDR3 DNA sequence: TGTGCCAGCAGCCAAGGGCGGGGGGAATCACCCCTCCACTTT.

This clonotype was counted a few times. The rearrangement joins TRBV12-3 or TRBV12-4 to TRBJ1-5, with a tentative D call TRBD1 (5 bases). The CDR3 is 13 residues long. Trimming removed 3 bases from V and 5 bases from J, with 8 bases in between. In DNA form, the CDR3 reads TGTGCCAGCAGTTTGGGGGACTATCAGCCCCAGCATTTT. Its translation: CASSLGDYQPQHF.

The chain has TRBV6-2 or TRBV6-3 and TRBJ1-5; 7 bases are shared with TRBD1. In germline, CDR1 is MNHEY, CDR2 SVGEGT. The length of the CDR3 is 19 residues. The V segment lost 6 bases and the J segment 1 base; nucleotides outside the gene matches: 18. In nucleotides, the CDR3 is TGTGCCAGCAGCTATCACCTGGGAGGGGACAGAATAAGCAATCAGCCCCAGCATTTT. This sequence encodes CASSYHLGGDRISNQPQHF.

The genes are TRBV12-3 or TRBV12-4 and TRBJ2-3; 11 positions agree with TRBD1. The CDR3 covers 16 residues. With V trimmed by 5 bases and J by 4 bases, 8 bases remained unmatched. The CDR3 loop reads CASSITGTGGADTQYF. CDR3 bases: TGTGCCAGCAGTATTACCGGGACAGGGGGAGCAGATACGCAGTATTTT.

This clonotype was observed once. V gene TRBV7-2 combines with J gene TRBJ2-2; D is possibly TRBD1 (5 bases). V was clipped by 5 bases and J by 0 bases, with 13 bases between them. The germline V gene has CDR1 SGHTA and CDR2 FQGNSA. The CDR3 covers 16 residues. CDR3 sequence: CASSPRQTANTGELFF. The CDR3 bases are TGTGCCAGCAGCCCTCGACAGACCGCGAACACCGGGGAGCTGTTTTTT. The full variable domain, in which reference TRBV7-2 and TRBJ2-2 provide the parts outside the CDR3, is GAGVSQSPSNKVTEKGKDVELRCDPISGHTALYWYRQSLGQGLEFLIYFQGNSAPDKSGLPSDRFSAERTGGSVSTLTIQRTQQEDSAVYLCASSPRQTANTGELFFGEGSRLTVL.

This clonotype is medium-sized (0.01 to 0.1%). The chain employs TRBV10-3 and TRBJ2-1; perhaps TRBD2 as D (6 bases). This CDR3 spans 15 amino acids. CDR1 and CDR2 from the germline V gene are ENHRY and SYGVKD. Trimming stripped 3 bases from V and 4 bases from J, with 13 bases between. For the CDR3, the DNA is TGTGCCATCAGTGAAGCGATAGCGGAGTACAATGAGCAGTTCTTC. It translates to CAISEAIAEYNEQFF.

The CDR3 sequence is CATRTGGWWDYGYTF. In DNA form, the CDR3 reads TGTGCCACCAGAACAGGGGGCTGGTGGGACTATGGCTACACCTTC. The J gene is TRBJ1-2, the V gene TRBV15; 9 bases are shared with TRBD1. The CDR3 covers 15 residues. Germline V gene sequence: CDR1 LNHNV, CDR2 YYDKDF (reference sequence). After removal of 6 bases from V and 3 bases from J, the junction contained 8 bases not matched to a gene.

This clonotype was observed once. The V and J genes are TRBV5-4 and TRBJ1-6; D not certain. The germline V and J ends were trimmed by 4 bases and 4 bases, with 9 bases remaining between them. The CDR3 covers 14 residues. CDR1 SGHNT and CDR2 YYREEE come from the germline V gene (reference sequence). CDR3 sequence reads: CASSPSGYNSPLHF. The CDR3 DNA follows: TGTGCCAGCAGCCCCTCGGGTTATAATTCACCCCTCCACTTT.

This chain joins TRBV10-2 and TRBJ2-7; 9 bases line up with TRBD2. Germline loops: CDR1 WSHSY, CDR2 SAAADI. This CDR3 contains 12 residues. The V gene end was trimmed by 8 bases and the J gene end by 6 bases; junction bases not matched to a gene: 5. The CDR3 protein is CASRAGGSEQYF. DNA of the CDR3: TGCGCCAGCCGGGCGGGGGGGAGCGAGCAGTACTTC.

This chain links TRBV14 with TRBJ1-1; TRBD1 is a possible D gene (6 bases). The CDR3 consists of 17 residues. Germline loops: CDR1 SGHDN, CDR2 FVKESK. V was pared by 6 bases and J by 10 bases, with 30 bases between. CDR3 bases: TGTGCCAGCAGTCGAGAGGTTTCGTGGAGGGGGAGGAGAGGAGCTTTCTTT. Translation gives CASSREVSWRGRRGAFF.

This clonotype was seen a handful of times. The V call is TRBV9, the J call TRBJ2-7; TRBD2 matches 9 bases. The CDR3 contains 15 residues. Germline CDR1 and CDR2: SGDLS and YYNGEE. J lost 2 bases, V lost 0 bases, and 3 bases had no gene match. For the CDR3, the DNA is TGTGCCAGCAGCGTAGAGACTAGCGGAGCCTACGAGCAGTACTTC. Translation gives CASSVETSGAYEQYF.

There are a few counts of this clonotype. The chain couples TRBV28 to TRBJ1-2, with a possible D match to TRBD1 (5 bases). V dropped 3 bases and J dropped 4 bases, with 15 bases sitting between them. The CDR3 spans 15 residues. The germline V gene encodes CDR1 MDHEN and CDR2 SYDVKM. CDR3: CASSLGTGRSYGYTF. CDR3 sequence (DNA): TGTGCCAGCAGTTTGGGGACGGGAAGATCCTATGGCTACACCTTC.

The V call is TRBV20-1, the J call TRBJ2-2, with D possibly being TRBD1 or TRBD2 (6 bases each). CDR3 length equals 14 residues. Trimming pared 1 base from V and 7 bases from J, leaving 13 bases between. Germline CDR1 is DFQATT and CDR2 is SNEGSKA (reference sequence). This CDR3 is CSARVGGQGGELFF. The CDR3 DNA reads TGCAGTGCTAGAGTAGGGGGGCAAGGCGGGGAGCTGTTTTTT.

This chain links TRBV7-9 with TRBJ1-4; tentative D call: TRBD1 (6 bases). Trimming removed 3 bases at V and 10 bases at J, with 15 bases between. Germline V lookup: CDR1 SEHNR, CDR2 FQNEAQ (reference sequence). The CDR3 is 14 amino acids. This CDR3 reads CASSFDTEGGKLFF. The CDR3 DNA reads as TGTGCCAGCAGCTTCGACACTGAGGGGGGAAAACTGTTTTTT.

This chain links TRBV6-5 with TRBJ2-5; D is unresolved. There are 15 residues in the CDR3. Germline CDR1 and CDR2: MNHEY and SVGAGI. The germline V and J ends were trimmed by 0 bases and 1 base, with 9 bases remaining between them. The CDR3 loop reads CASSYSGRSQETQYF. The CDR3 DNA sequence: TGTGCCAGCAGTTACTCGGGCAGGTCCCAAGAGACCCAGTACTTC.

The rearrangement links TRBV3-1 to TRBJ1-1, with D uncertain. The V and J ends lost 8 bases and 0 bases respectively, with 13 bases between them. Germline-derived CDR1 and CDR2 are LGHDT and YNNKEL (reference sequence). This CDR3 is built from 14 residues. The DNA of the CDR3 is TGTGCCAGCGGCGTCAGATCAATGAACACTGAAGCTTTCTTT. It is translated as CASGVRSMNTEAFF.

The chain carries TRBV6-5 and TRBJ1-2; the D is unclear. The germline CDR1 and CDR2 sequences are MNHEY and SVGAGI. This CDR3 region has 15 residues. Between the trimmed V and J ends, which lost 0 bases and 2 bases, there was a span of 10 bases. The CDR3 DNA reads as TGTGCCAGCAGTTACTCCCATGGAGGGAACTATGGCTACACCTTC. Protein: CASSYSHGGNYGYTF.

This sequence joins TRBV7-2 and TRBJ2-7, with TRBD2 as a possible D gene (5 bases). This CDR3 is built from 13 residues. The germline V and J ends were trimmed by 5 bases and 4 bases, with 12 bases remaining between them. Germline lookup yields CDR1 SGHTA and CDR2 FQGNSA. In nucleotides, the CDR3 is TGTGCCAGCAGCCACGGATGGGAGTACGAGCAGTACTTC. Translating it yields CASSHGWEYEQYF.

V usage is TRBV7-9 and J usage is TRBJ2-2; D possibly corresponds to TRBD2 (5 bases). The CDR3 totals 14 residues. V lost 5 bases and J lost 7, with 14 bases in between. CDR1 and CDR2 from the germline V gene are SEHNR and FQNEAQ (reference sequence). The DNA of the CDR3 is TGTGCCAGCAGCCGCGGCCTAGCCGGCGGGGAGCTGTTTTTT. It codes for CASSRGLAGGELFF.

V gene TRBV11-1 combines with J gene TRBJ2-1, with D uncertain. CDR3 length: 14 residues. The V gene's germline CDR1 is SGHAT and CDR2 FQDESV (reference sequence). The V end was cut by 0 bases, the J end by 7 bases, with 10 bases between. The CDR3 protein is CASSLALIRNEQFF. Written as DNA, the CDR3 is TGTGCCAGCAGCTTAGCCCTCATAAGGAATGAGCAGTTCTTC.

This clonotype was recorded only once. This chain connects TRBV7-9 to TRBJ2-3; D is unclear. The length of the CDR3 is 15 residues. Trimming took off 5 bases at V and 3 bases at J, with 15 bases between the two ends. Germline assignment: CDR1 SEHNR and CDR2 FQNEAQ (reference sequence). The CDR3 DNA reads as TGTGCCAGCAGCATACCGACGCCGGTAACAGATACGCAGTATTTT. Amino acid sequence: CASSIPTPVTDTQYF.

This clonotype was recorded a few times. The DNA of the CDR3 is TGCAGTGCTAGAGTAGTGACATCTTCCTATGGCTACACCTTC. Translation: CSARVVTSSYGYTF. V gene TRBV20-1 combines with J gene TRBJ1-2, with no clear D. The CDR3 is made up of 14 amino acids. V lost 1 base and J lost 4, with 13 bases in between. Germline assignment: CDR1 DFQATT and CDR2 SNEGSKA (reference sequence).

This rearrangement joins TRBV6-1 to TRBJ1-5, with unresolved D. The CDR3 runs 13 residues. The germline CDR1 and CDR2 sequences are MNHNS and SASEGT. V dropped 6 bases and J dropped 5 bases, with 11 bases sitting between them. In DNA form, the CDR3 reads TGTGCCAGCAGGGATGGGATCTATCAGCCCCAGCATTTT. This translates into CASRDGIYQPQHF.